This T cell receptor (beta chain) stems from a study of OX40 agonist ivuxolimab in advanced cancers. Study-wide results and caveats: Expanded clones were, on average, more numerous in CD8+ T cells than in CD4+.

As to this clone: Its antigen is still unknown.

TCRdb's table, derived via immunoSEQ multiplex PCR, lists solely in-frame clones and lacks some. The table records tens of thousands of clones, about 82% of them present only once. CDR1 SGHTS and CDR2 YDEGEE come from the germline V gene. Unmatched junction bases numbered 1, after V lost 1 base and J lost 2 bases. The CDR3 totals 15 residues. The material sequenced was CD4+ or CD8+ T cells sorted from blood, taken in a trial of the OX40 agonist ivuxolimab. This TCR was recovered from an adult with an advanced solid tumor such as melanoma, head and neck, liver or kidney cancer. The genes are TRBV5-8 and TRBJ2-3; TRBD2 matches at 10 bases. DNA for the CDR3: TGTGCCAGCAGCTTGACTAGCGGGATCACAGATACGCAGTATTTT. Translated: CASSLTSGITDTQYF.